This T cell receptor beta chain was identified during a study of shared clonotypes between healthy human individuals. Study overall: A few men and a couple of women, aged 18 to 49, were donors.

Every donor, a Caucasian adult, lived in Nashville, Tennessee. V lost 2 bases and J lost 5; bases outside the gene matches: 5. Germline CDR1 is SGHTA and CDR2 is FQGNSA. The CDR3 is 15 residues long. Sorted-subset replicate PCRs used roughly 210 ng of genomic DNA. This amount corresponded to 30,000 to 35,000 T cell genomes. Study processing details: ImmunoSEQ yielded junction-only sequences lacking quality scores, so filtering differed. This table comes from immunoSEQ multiplex PCR, and its TCRdb copy is limited to in-frame clones, with some not included. V and J calls and clone size are given by that table; D and trimming were obtained from the DNA. The repertoire includes about 1.5 million clones, 98% of them detected once, and about 0.4% sits in the top ten.

The TCR sequence derives from a man aged 25 to 40 in good health. Sequencing was carried out using naive CD4+ T cells sorted from blood. Subset of the sample: CD45RA+ positively selected. The rearrangement joins TRBV7-2 to TRBJ2-1, with 8 bases matching TRBD1. The DNA of the CDR3 is TGTGCCAGCAGCTTACCGGGACAGGCAAACAATGAGCAGTTCTTC. It yields the protein CASSLPGQANNEQFF.